The 32 T cell receptor beta chains in this list originate from one sample, sequenced in a study of T cell changes during pregnancy in multiple sclerosis. Method: immunoSEQ multiplex PCR; TCRdb's copy keeps in-frame clones and lacks some. In the table there are under 75,000 clones, 80% to 95% of which are singletons. The material was CD4+ T cells from peripheral blood mononuclear cells, obtained after pregnancy. These receptors were obtained from a female donor with multiple sclerosis, enrolled in a pregnancy study.

The J gene is TRBJ1-5, the V gene TRBV27; unclear D gene. The CDR3 extends over 14 amino acids. The germline CDR1 and CDR2 sequences are MNHEY and SMNVEV (reference sequence). With 5 bases removed from V and 0 bases from J, the gap between germline ends came to 8 bases. The CDR3 spells CASSVNFSNQPQHF. The CDR3 DNA reads as TGTGCCAGCAGTGTCAATTTTAGCAATCAGCCCCAGCATTTT.

The chain links TRBV19 to TRBJ2-2; 8 bases fit TRBD1. Germline V gives CDR1 LNHDA, CDR2 SQIVND (reference sequence). This CDR3 spans 15 amino acids. V was clipped by 5 bases and J by 5 bases; unmatched bases: 7. This chain's CDR3 is CASSWDRLGTGELFF. The CDR3 nucleotides are TGTGCCAGTAGTTGGGACAGGTTAGGAACCGGGGAGCTGTTTTTT.

V is TRBV7-6 and J is TRBJ1-1; 9 bases map to TRBD1. Losses at the gene ends were 10 bases for V and 1 base for J; bases not matched to a gene: 7. This CDR3 has 14 residues. Germline values: CDR1 SGHVS, CDR2 FNYEAQ. The CDR3 DNA sequence: TGTGCCACTAAAAGGGACAGGGAGAACACTGAAGCTTTCTTT. Encoded protein: CATKRDRENTEAFF.

This clone has just one count. The genes are TRBV5-1 and TRBJ2-7; D is perhaps TRBD2 (5 bases). Looked up from germline, CDR1 is SGHRS and CDR2 is YFSETQ. The CDR3 loop spans 14 amino acids. Trimming removed 0 bases from V and 6 bases from J, with 13 bases in between. CDR3 loop: CASSLGLAIGEQYF. In nucleotides, the CDR3 is TGCGCCAGCAGCTTGGGGCTAGCTATCGGCGAGCAGTACTTC. The full variable domain, with the rest looked up from reference TRBV5-1 and TRBJ2-7, is KAGVTQTPRYLIKTRGQQVTLSCSPISGHRSVSWYQQTPGQGLQFLFEYFSETQRNKGNFPGRFSGRQFSNSRSEMNVSTLELGDSALYLCASSLGLAIGEQYFGPGTRLTVT.

The chain carries TRBV9 and TRBJ2-7; D is possibly TRBD1 (6 bases). The CDR3 has 16 amino acids. V was clipped by 6 bases and J by 0 bases, with 19 bases between them. Germline CDR1 reads SGDLS; CDR2 reads YYNGEE. The CDR3 region is CASTRTESLSSYEQYF. Written as DNA, the CDR3 is TGTGCCAGCACCCGGACAGAGTCTTTAAGCTCCTACGAGCAGTACTTC.

This sequence joins TRBV2 and TRBJ2-3; 12 bases match TRBD2. CDR1 SNHLY and CDR2 FYNNEI come from the germline V gene. CDR3 size: 15 residues. The ends lost 6 bases at V and 4 bases at J; junction bases unmatched: 5. CDR3 in DNA: TGTGCCAGCAGCTCGACTAGCGGGAGCGCAGATACGCAGTATTTT. Translating it yields CASSSTSGSADTQYF.

This rearrangement joins TRBV19 to TRBJ2-3; D gene ambiguous. This CDR3 is 15 amino acids long. V lost 3 bases to trimming and J lost 1 base, with 11 bases between them. Germline CDR1 LNHDA, CDR2 SQIVND (reference sequence). This CDR3 reads CASSIEQPGTDTQYF. The CDR3 bases are TGTGCCAGTAGTATCGAACAGCCAGGCACAGATACGCAGTATTTT.

The J gene is TRBJ2-3, the V gene TRBV19; no reliable D call. CDR3 size: 14 residues. Trimming removed 6 bases at V and 6 bases at J, with 16 bases between. Germline CDR1 reads LNHDA; CDR2 reads SQIVND (reference sequence). CDR3 amino acids: CASSPKPRSDTQYF. The CDR3 DNA follows: TGTGCCAGTAGCCCTAAGCCCCGGTCCGATACGCAGTATTTT.

The V call is TRBV6-6, the J call TRBJ1-1, with TRBD1 as a possible D gene (6 bases). CDR3 length equals 12 residues. Per the germline V gene, CDR1 is MNHNY and CDR2 is SVGAGI (reference sequence). V lost 6 bases, J lost 3 bases, and 8 bases lay in between. CDR3 region: CASSRGDTEAFF. DNA of the CDR3: TGTGCCAGCAGCAGGGGAGACACTGAAGCTTTCTTT.

This sequence joins TRBV6-6 and TRBJ1-3; tentative D call: TRBD1 (6 bases). The CDR3 runs to 13 residues. Trimming took 8 bases from V and 4 from J, leaving 12 bases between them. Germline values: CDR1 MNHNY, CDR2 SVGAGI (reference sequence). The CDR3 bases are TGTGCCAGCTCAGGGGCAGGGGGAAACACCATATATTTT. Translation: CASSGAGGNTIYF.

This chain joins TRBV20-1 and TRBJ1-2; D might be TRBD1 (6 bases). CDR3 length: 11 residues. V was cut by 4 bases and J by 7 bases, with 10 bases left in between. Germline CDR1 reads DFQATT; CDR2 reads SNEGSKA (reference sequence). The CDR3 reads CSATRGGGYTF. The CDR3 DNA reads TGCAGTGCTACCAGGGGTGGTGGCTACACCTTC.

This chain joins TRBV6-5 and TRBJ2-2; no reliable D call. The CDR3 covers 16 residues. The V end lost 0 bases, the J end lost 4 bases, and 12 bases lay between the germline ends. Germline V CDR1 and CDR2: MNHEY, SVGAGI. The chain's CDR3 is CASSYSFGHSTGELFF. The CDR3 nucleotides are TGTGCCAGCAGTTACTCGTTTGGGCACTCCACCGGGGAGCTGTTTTTT.

The chain links TRBV5-8 to TRBJ2-7, with 8 bases lining up with TRBD2. This CDR3 comprises 13 residues. J lost 3 bases, V lost 2 bases, and 1 base had no gene match. Germline V gives CDR1 SGHTS, CDR2 YDEGEE. CDR3 coding DNA: TGTGCCAGCAGCTTCGGGAGGGACTACGAGCAGTACTTC. Protein product: CASSFGRDYEQYF.

The chain has TRBV27 and TRBJ1-2; a possible D gene is TRBD1 (6 bases). With 3 bases removed from V and 8 bases from J, the gap between germline ends came to 16 bases. The CDR3 has 14 amino acids. Looked up from germline, CDR1 is MNHEY and CDR2 is SMNVEV (reference sequence). For the CDR3, the DNA is TGTGCCAGCAGTTTTCGGCAGGGGCTTGAGGGCTACACCTTC. As protein: CASSFRQGLEGYTF.

V gene TRBV13 combines with J gene TRBJ2-1; TRBD2 matches at 10 bases. The germline V gene encodes CDR1 PRHDT and CDR2 FYEKMQ (reference sequence). CDR3 length equals 14 residues. V gave up 2 bases and J gave up 9 bases; unmatched junction bases: 4. The CDR3 loop is CASSLTAGGPEQFF. The CDR3 nucleotides are TGTGCCAGCAGCTTAACAGCGGGGGGGCCTGAGCAGTTCTTC. The full variable domain, rest sourced from reference TRBV13 and TRBJ2-1, is AAGVIQSPRHLIKEKRETATLKCYPIPRHDTVYWYQQGPGQDPQFLISFYEKMQSDKGSIPDRFSAQQFSDYHSELNMSSLELGDSALYFCASSLTAGGPEQFFGPGTRLTVL.

This sequence joins TRBV27 and TRBJ1-1; tentative D call: TRBD1 (5 bases). The CDR3 loop spans 12 amino acids. The V end lost 9 bases, the J end lost 2 bases, and 10 bases lay between the germline ends. From germline, CDR1 is MNHEY and CDR2 SMNVEV (reference sequence). This chain's CDR3 is CARDTINTEAFF. CDR3 DNA sequence: TGTGCCAGGGACACCATCAACACTGAAGCTTTCTTT.

The rearrangement links TRBV11-3 to TRBJ1-1, with no clear D. The V gene lost 5 bases and the J gene lost 0 bases, with 25 bases spanning the gap. The CDR3 length is 19 residues. The germline V gene has CDR1 SGHNT and CDR2 YENEEA. CDR3 sequence reads: CASSVKPTASRLMNTEAFF. The CDR3 DNA reads TGTGCCAGCAGCGTTAAGCCCACAGCTTCGCGTCTTATGAACACTGAAGCTTTCTTT.

The rearrangement joins TRBV5-1 to TRBJ2-1, with 11 bases identical to TRBD2. The CDR3 totals 19 residues. The V segment lost 4 bases and the J segment 0 bases; nucleotides outside the gene matches: 12. Germline V gene data show CDR1 as SGHRS and CDR2 as YFSETQ. CDR3 sequence (DNA): TGCGCCAGCAGCGGAACGACCGGGACTAGCGGAAGCTCCTACAATGAGCAGTTCTTC. It specifies CASSGTTGTSGSSYNEQFF.

The rearrangement links TRBV5-1 to TRBJ1-2, with 7 bases that match TRBD1. With V trimmed by 2 bases and J by 7 bases, 8 bases remained unmatched. CDR1 and CDR2 from the germline V gene are SGHRS and YFSETQ. The CDR3 runs to 14 residues. The CDR3 sequence: CASSLWEGGRGYTF. CDR3 nucleotide sequence: TGCGCCAGCAGCTTATGGGAAGGGGGCCGTGGCTACACCTTC.

The V call is TRBV27, the J call TRBJ1-1; no reliable D call. The CDR3 consists of 16 residues. The V and J ends lost 0 bases and 6 bases respectively, with 17 bases between them. From germline, CDR1 is MNHEY and CDR2 SMNVEV (reference sequence). DNA of the CDR3: TGTGCCAGCAGTTTATCCCCCCCGGCCGGTCAGGCTGAAGCTTTCTTT. Encoded protein: CASSLSPPAGQAEAFF.

The gene calls are TRBV9 and TRBJ1-1, with D unresolved. The CDR3 runs 13 residues. Trimming took 2 bases from V and 2 from J, leaving 7 bases between them. Per the germline V gene, CDR1 is SGDLS and CDR2 is YYNGEE. The CDR3 DNA is TGTGCCAGCAGCGTCAGACTTAACACTGAAGCTTTCTTT. Residues: CASSVRLNTEAFF.

This chain connects TRBV5-8 to TRBJ2-7; 8 positions agree with TRBD1. After removal of 1 base from V and 3 bases from J, the junction contained 12 bases not matched to a gene. Germline lookup yields CDR1 SGHTS and CDR2 YDEGEE. The CDR3 length is 17 residues. The CDR3 bases are TGTGCCAGCAGCTTGTCAGGGGGCAGTCATACCGTCTACGAGCAGTACTTC. It is translated as CASSLSGGSHTVYEQYF.

The chain joins TRBV25-1 to TRBJ2-2; D not resolved. Per the germline V gene, CDR1 is MGHDK and CDR2 is SYGVNS. CDR3 length equals 14 residues. The ends were cut back, 1 base at V and 4 bases at J, with 7 bases in the middle. In DNA form, the CDR3 reads TGTGCCAGCAGTGAATGGGCAGCCACCGGGGAGCTGTTTTTT. Amino acids: CASSEWAATGELFF.

The CDR3 spells CASSLASSVDTQYF. CDR3 sequence (DNA): TGTGCCAGCAGCCTAGCGTCCTCCGTAGATACGCAGTATTTT. The chain employs TRBV9 and TRBJ2-3, with a possible D match to TRBD2 (6 bases). Trimming shortened V by 4 bases and J by 5 bases, and 14 bases separated the two germline ends. Germline CDR1 reads SGDLS; CDR2 reads YYNGEE. The CDR3 consists of 14 residues.

V usage is TRBV30 and J usage is TRBJ2-1, with 7 bases matching TRBD1. CDR3 length: 15 amino acids. Germline CDR1 reads GTSNPN; CDR2 reads SVGIG (reference sequence). The V gene end was trimmed by 5 bases and the J gene end by 1 base; junction bases not matched to a gene: 8. CDR3 coding DNA: TGTGCCTGGGATGCCGGGACAGTGTCCTACAATGAGCAGTTCTTC. It codes for CAWDAGTVSYNEQFF.

This chain connects TRBV7-2 to TRBJ2-5; 9 positions agree with TRBD2. The V gene end was trimmed by 2 bases and the J gene end by 5 bases; junction bases not matched to a gene: 3. Germline V gives CDR1 SGHTA, CDR2 FQGNSA. The CDR3 spans 14 residues. As DNA, the CDR3 is TGTGCCAGCAGCTTATTAAGCGGGGGGGAGACCCAGTACTTC. Translated, it gives CASSLLSGGETQYF.

The chain recombines TRBV2 with TRBJ1-2; D perhaps matches TRBD1 (5 bases). V was shortened by 1 base and J by 8 bases, with 8 bases between the two germline ends. The germline gives CDR1 SNHLY, CDR2 FYNNEI. The CDR3 has 12 amino acids. The DNA of the CDR3 is TGTGCCAGCAGTGAAGACGGGGGGGGCTACACCTTC. This sequence encodes CASSEDGGGYTF.

The CDR3 bases are TGTGCCACCAGCAGAGGCAGGGACAATGAGCAGTTCTTC. Translation: CATSRGRDNEQFF. The chain recombines TRBV15 with TRBJ2-1; a weak D match, TRBD1 (5 bases). This CDR3 region has 13 residues. Germline values: CDR1 LNHNV, CDR2 YYDKDF (reference sequence). V lost 1 base and J 5 bases, leaving 6 bases between the germline ends.

V and J are TRBV5-4 and TRBJ2-7; D possibly corresponds to TRBD1 (7 bases). The CDR3 contains 14 residues. Deletions cut 1 base from V and 7 bases from J, with 15 bases between. Germline CDR1 SGHNT, CDR2 YYREEE (reference sequence). The CDR3, as DNA: TGTGCCAGCAGCTTGCGACAGGGAGGCGTGGAGCAGTACTTC. Its protein is CASSLRQGGVEQYF.

The rearrangement links TRBV5-1 to TRBJ2-5, with D perhaps TRBD2 (7 bases). The length of the CDR3 is 16 residues. Germline CDR1 SGHRS, CDR2 YFSETQ. V was trimmed by 0 bases and J by 4 bases, leaving 16 bases between them. The CDR3 loop is CASSLVGGQRSETQYF. The CDR3 nucleotides read TGCGCCAGCAGCTTGGTCGGGGGGCAGCGTTCAGAGACCCAGTACTTC.

This chain connects TRBV15 to TRBJ1-4; tentative D call: TRBD1 (5 bases). Trimming took off 2 bases at V and 0 bases at J, with 10 bases between the two ends. This CDR3 spans 16 amino acids. Germline CDR1 LNHNV, CDR2 YYDKDF (reference sequence). CDR3 in DNA: TGTGCCACCAGCAGACCAAGGGGCGCAACTAATGAAAAACTGTTTTTT. Its translation: CATSRPRGATNEKLFF.

The chain combines TRBV6-1 with TRBJ2-6; D unclear. This CDR3 has 14 amino acids. Trimming shortened V by 4 bases and J by 4 bases, and 8 bases separated the two germline ends. Germline CDR1 MNHNS, CDR2 SASEGT. CDR3 coding DNA: TGTGCCAGCAGTGGAGGAGACGGGGCCAACGTCCTGACTTTC. It translates to CASSGGDGANVLTF.